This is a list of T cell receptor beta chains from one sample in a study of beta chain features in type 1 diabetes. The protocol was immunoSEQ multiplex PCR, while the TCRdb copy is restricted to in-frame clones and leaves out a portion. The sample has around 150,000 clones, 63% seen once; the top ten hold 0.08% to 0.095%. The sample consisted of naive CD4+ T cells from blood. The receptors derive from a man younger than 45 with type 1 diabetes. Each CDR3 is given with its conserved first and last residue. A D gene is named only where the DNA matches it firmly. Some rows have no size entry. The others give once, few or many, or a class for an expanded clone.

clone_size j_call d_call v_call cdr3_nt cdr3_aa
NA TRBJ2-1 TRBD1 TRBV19 TGTGCCAGTAGCTGGCTGACAGGGGGTACCTACAATGAGCAGTTCTTC CASSWLTGGTYNEQFF
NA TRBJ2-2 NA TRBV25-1 TGTGCCAGCAGTGAATACCGTTCGACATTGAACACCGGGGAGCTGTTTTTT CASSEYRSTLNTGELFF
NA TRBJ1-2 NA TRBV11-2 TGTGCCAGCAGCTTAGATATCACCCGTCGTACCTTC CASSLDITRRTF
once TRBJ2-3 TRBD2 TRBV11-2 TGTGCCAGCAGCCCGACTAGCGGGGGAGGTACAGATACGCAGTATTTT CASSPTSGGGTDTQYF
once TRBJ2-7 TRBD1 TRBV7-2 TGTGCCAGCAGCACAACGGGACAGGGAACCTACGAGCAGTACTTC CASSTTGQGTYEQYF
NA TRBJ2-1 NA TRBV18 TGTGCCAGCTCACCATTGAGGGCGTCCTACAATGAGCAGTTCTTC CASSPLRASYNEQFF
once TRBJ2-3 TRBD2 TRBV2 TGTGCCAGCAGTGAAGGCCTCATAGCGGGCTTCACAGATACGCAGTATTTT CASSEGLIAGFTDTQYF
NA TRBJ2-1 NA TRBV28 TGTGCCAGCAGCGGGGGTGGCGGGCCCTACAATGAGCAGTTCTTC CASSGGGGPYNEQFF
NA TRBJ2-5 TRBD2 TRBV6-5 TGTGCCAGCAGTTCCGGACTAGCAGTTCCCAGAAAGACCCAGTACTTC CASSSGLAVPRKTQYF
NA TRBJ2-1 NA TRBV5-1 TGCGCCAGCAGCTTGACCGGGACGGCAAGCTCCTACAATGAGCAGTTCTTC CASSLTGTASSYNEQFF
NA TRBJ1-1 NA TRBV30 TGTGCCTGGAGTGTACATCTCACTGAAGCTTTCTTT CAWSVHLTEAFF
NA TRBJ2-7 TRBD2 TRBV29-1 TGCAGCGTTGGATCGGGGGGCGAGCAGTACTTC CSVGSGGEQYF
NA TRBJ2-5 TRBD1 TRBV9 TGTGCCAGCAGCTCTTTTGGACAGGGAGGTCAAGAGACCCAGTACTTC CASSSFGQGGQETQYF
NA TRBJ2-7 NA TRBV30 TGTGCCTGGAGTGGACCCCACGAGCAGTACTTC CAWSGPHEQYF
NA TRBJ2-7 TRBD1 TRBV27 TGTGCCAGCAAGCCGGGACAGGGTTTATCCTACGAGCAGTACTTC CASKPGQGLSYEQYF
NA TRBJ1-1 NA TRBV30 TGTGCCTGGAGTGTAAAGGAGGTGATCCCTGAAGCTTTCTTT CAWSVKEVIPEAFF
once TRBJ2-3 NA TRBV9 TGTGCCAGCAGCGTACTTGGGTGGGCGGGGAGCACAGATACGCAGTATTTT CASSVLGWAGSTDTQYF
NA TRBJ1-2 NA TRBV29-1 TGCAGCGCTGGGGAGGACTATGGCTACACCTTC CSAGEDYGYTF
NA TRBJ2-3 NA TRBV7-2 TGTGCCAGCAGAGCATCCACAGATACGCAGTATTTT CASRASTDTQYF
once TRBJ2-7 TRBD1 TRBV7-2 TGTGCCAGCAGTAAGAACAGGGGGCCGTACGAGCAGTACTTC CASSKNRGPYEQYF
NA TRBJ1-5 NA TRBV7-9 TGTGCCAGCAGCCCGGACAGCAATCAGCCCCAGCATTTT CASSPDSNQPQHF
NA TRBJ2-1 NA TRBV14 TGTGCCAGCCGGCAGAGGGGTAGCTCCTACAATGAGCAGTTCTTC CASRQRGSSYNEQFF
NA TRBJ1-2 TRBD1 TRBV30 TGTGCCTTGTCAGGGGGCGAGGGCAATGGCTACACCTTC CALSGGEGNGYTF
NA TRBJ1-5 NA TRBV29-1 TGCAGCGTTGTATTTAACGGCAATCAGCCCCAGCATTTT CSVVFNGNQPQHF
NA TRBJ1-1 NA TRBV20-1 TGCAGTGCTAGAGATCTCACTGAAGCTTTCTTT CSARDLTEAFF
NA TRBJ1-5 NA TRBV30 TGTGCCTGGAGTGCCTCGGGACTAGGTGGCAATCAGCCCCAGCATTTT CAWSASGLGGNQPQHF
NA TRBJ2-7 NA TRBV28 TGTGCCAGCAGCCACCCCGAAGGAAGGGCCGAGCAGTACTTC CASSHPEGRAEQYF
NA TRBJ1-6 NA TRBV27 TGTGCCAGCAGGGGTGGACAGTCAAGCTCCTATAATTCACCCCTCCACTTT CASRGGQSSSYNSPLHF
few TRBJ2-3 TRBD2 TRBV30 TGTGCCTGGAGTAGCGGGACCACAGATACGCAGTATTTT CAWSSGTTDTQYF
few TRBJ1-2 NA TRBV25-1 TGTGCCAGCAGTGACGGCCCGGTAGGCTACACCTTC CASSDGPVGYTF
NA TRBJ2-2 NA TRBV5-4 TGTGCCAGTCGGGAAAGGGCGGGGCTCGACACCGGGGAGCTGTTTTTT CASRERAGLDTGELFF
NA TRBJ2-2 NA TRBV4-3 TGCGCCAGCAGCCAGGGGCCGGTCGGGGCCAACACCGGGGAGCTGTTTTTT CASSQGPVGANTGELFF
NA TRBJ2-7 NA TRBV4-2 TGTGCCAGCAGCCAAGTTGGCACTCAGTCCTACGAGCAGTACTTC CASSQVGTQSYEQYF
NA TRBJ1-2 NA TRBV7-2 TGTGCCAGCAGCTTAGCACACCCGGATGGCTACACCTTC CASSLAHPDGYTF
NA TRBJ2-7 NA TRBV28 TGTGCCAGCAGAGCTACAGCAGTGTACGAGCAGTACTTC CASRATAVYEQYF
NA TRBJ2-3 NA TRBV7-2 TGTGCCAGCAGCTTAGCCACAGGGTTCACAGATACGCAGTATTTT CASSLATGFTDTQYF
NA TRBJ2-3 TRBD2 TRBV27 TGTGCCAAGGGACTAGCGGGCGACCTCCACACAGATACGCAGTATTTT CAKGLAGDLHTDTQYF
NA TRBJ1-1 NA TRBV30 TGTGCCGGGTCGAGGGATAAGGGCACTGAAGCTTTCTTT CAGSRDKGTEAFF
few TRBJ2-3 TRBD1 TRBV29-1 TGCAGCGTTGGGGGACAGGGGGCCGCAGATACGCAGTATTTT CSVGGQGAADTQYF
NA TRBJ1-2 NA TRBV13 TGTGCCAGCAGCAAAAGGGTAACCGACTATGGCTACACCTTC CASSKRVTDYGYTF
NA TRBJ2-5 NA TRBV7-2 TGTGCCAGCAGCTTAGTTTATCAGGAGACGGAGACCCAGTACTTC CASSLVYQETETQYF
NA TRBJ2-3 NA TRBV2 TGTCACTTACCTACAGATACGCAGTATTTT CHLPTDTQYF
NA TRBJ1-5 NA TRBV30 TGTGCCTGGAGTGAGGATAGCAATCAGCCCCAGCATTTT CAWSEDSNQPQHF
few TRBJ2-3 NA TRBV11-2 TGTGCCAGCAGCTTCTGGGCCCGCACAGATACGCAGTATTTT CASSFWARTDTQYF
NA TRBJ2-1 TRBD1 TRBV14 TGTGCCAGCAGCCCCCGGGTGGGACAGGGGGCCAATGAGCAGTTCTTC CASSPRVGQGANEQFF
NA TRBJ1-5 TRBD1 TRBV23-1 TGCGCCAGCAGTCCCGGGACAGGCAATCAGCCCCAGCATTTT CASSPGTGNQPQHF
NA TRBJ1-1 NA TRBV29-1 TGCAGCGTTGAAGGAACACAGGCCTACCCGATGAACACTGAAGCTTTCTTT CSVEGTQAYPMNTEAFF
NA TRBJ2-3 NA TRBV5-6 TGTGCCAGCAGTCCTGGGATTCGCACAGATACGCAGTATTTT CASSPGIRTDTQYF
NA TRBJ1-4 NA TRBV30 TGTGCCTGGAGTGCCCTAGAAGGGGGAAAACTGTTTTTT CAWSALEGGKLFF
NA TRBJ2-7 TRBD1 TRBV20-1 TGCAGTGTAGGGACAGGCTACGAGCAGTACTTC CSVGTGYEQYF
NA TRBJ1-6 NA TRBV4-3 TGCGCCAGCAGCCAAGAGGTCGGGGCCTCACCCCTCCACTTT CASSQEVGASPLHF
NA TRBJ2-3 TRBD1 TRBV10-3 TGTGCCATCAGCGCCGGGACAGCTAGCACAGATACGCAGTATTTT CAISAGTASTDTQYF
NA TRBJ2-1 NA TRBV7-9 TGTGCCAGCAGCTTAGCGGCCAGAAACAATGAGCAGTTCTTC CASSLAARNNEQFF